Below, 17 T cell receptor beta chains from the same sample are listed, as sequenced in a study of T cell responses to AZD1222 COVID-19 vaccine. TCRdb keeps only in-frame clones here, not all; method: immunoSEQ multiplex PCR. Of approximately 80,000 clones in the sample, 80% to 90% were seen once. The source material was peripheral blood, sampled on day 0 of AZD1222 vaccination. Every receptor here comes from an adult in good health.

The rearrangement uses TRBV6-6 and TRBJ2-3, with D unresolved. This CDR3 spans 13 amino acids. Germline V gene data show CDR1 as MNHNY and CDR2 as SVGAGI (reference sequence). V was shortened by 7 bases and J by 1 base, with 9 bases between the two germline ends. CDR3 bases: TGTGCCAGCAATACCGACGGCACAGATACGCAGTATTTT. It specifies CASNTDGTDTQYF.

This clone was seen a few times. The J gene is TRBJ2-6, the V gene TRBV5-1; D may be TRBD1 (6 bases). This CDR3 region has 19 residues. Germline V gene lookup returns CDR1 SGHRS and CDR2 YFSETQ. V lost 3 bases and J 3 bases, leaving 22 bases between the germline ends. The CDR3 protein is CASSSNRQDSLLGANVLTF. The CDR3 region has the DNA TGCGCCAGCAGCTCCAACCGACAGGACTCCCTCCTTGGGGCCAACGTCCTGACTTTC.

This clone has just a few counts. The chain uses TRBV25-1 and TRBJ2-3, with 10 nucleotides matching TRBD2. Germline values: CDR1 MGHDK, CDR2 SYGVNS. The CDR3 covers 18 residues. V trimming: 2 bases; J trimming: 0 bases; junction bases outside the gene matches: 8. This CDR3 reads CASSEGLAGATSTDTQYF. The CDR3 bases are TGTGCCAGCAGTGAAGGCCTAGCGGGAGCAACCAGCACAGATACGCAGTATTTT.

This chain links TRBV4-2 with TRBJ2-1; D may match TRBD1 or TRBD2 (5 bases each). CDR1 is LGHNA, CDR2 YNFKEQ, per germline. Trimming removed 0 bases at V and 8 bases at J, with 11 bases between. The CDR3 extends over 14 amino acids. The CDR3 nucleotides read TGTGCCAGCAGCCAAGAAATTAGAGGGGATGAGCAGTTCTTC. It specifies CASSQEIRGDEQFF.

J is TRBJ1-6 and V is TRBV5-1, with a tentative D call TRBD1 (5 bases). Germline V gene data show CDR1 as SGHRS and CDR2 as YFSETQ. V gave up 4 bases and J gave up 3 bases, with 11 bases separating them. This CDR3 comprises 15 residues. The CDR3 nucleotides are TGCGCCAGCAGCCTCGGGACGGACTATAATTCACCCCTCCACTTT. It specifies CASSLGTDYNSPLHF.

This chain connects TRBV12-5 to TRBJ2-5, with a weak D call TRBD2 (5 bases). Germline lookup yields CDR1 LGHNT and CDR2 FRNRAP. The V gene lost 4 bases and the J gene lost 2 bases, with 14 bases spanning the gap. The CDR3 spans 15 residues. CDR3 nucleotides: TGTGCTAGTGGTTATGGCCGGACTGAACAAGAGACCCAGTACTTC. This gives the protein CASGYGRTEQETQYF.

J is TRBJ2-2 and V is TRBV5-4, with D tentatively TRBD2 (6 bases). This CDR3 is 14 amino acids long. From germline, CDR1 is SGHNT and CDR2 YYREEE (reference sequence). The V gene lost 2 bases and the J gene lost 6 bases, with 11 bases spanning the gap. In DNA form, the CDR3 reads TGTGCCAGCAGCTTTGAGTCGGGAGCCGGGGAGCTGTTTTTT. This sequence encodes CASSFESGAGELFF. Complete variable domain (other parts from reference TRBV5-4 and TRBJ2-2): ETGVTQSPTHLIKTRGQQVTLRCSSQSGHNTVSWYQQALGQGPQFIFQYYREEENGRGNFPPRFSGLQFPNYSSELNVNALELDDSALYLCASSFESGAGELFFGEGSRLTVL.

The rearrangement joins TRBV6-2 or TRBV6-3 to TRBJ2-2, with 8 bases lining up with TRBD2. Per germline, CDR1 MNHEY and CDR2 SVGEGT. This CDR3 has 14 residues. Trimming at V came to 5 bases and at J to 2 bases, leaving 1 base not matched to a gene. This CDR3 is CASSSGSNTGELFF. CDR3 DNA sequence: TGTGCCAGCAGTAGCGGGAGCAACACCGGGGAGCTGTTTTTT.

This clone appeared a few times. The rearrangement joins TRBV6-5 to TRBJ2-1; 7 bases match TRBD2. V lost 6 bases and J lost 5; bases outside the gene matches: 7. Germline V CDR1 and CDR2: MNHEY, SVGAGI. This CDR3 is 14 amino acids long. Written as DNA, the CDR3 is TGTGCCAGCAGCCACGGACTAGTCGACAATGAGCAGTTCTTC. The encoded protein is CASSHGLVDNEQFF.

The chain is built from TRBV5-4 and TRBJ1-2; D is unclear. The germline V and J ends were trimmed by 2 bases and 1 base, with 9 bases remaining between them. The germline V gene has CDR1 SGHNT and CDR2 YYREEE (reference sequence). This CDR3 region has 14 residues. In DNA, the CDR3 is TGTGCCAGCAGCTTACCTGACGGTAACTATGGCTACACCTTC. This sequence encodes CASSLPDGNYGYTF.

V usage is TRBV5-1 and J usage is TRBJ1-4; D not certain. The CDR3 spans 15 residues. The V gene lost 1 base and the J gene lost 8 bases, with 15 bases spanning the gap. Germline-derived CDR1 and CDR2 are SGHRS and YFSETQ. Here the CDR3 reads CASSLYGLNDEKLFF. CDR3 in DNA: TGCGCCAGCAGCTTGTATGGGCTTAATGACGAAAAACTGTTTTTT.

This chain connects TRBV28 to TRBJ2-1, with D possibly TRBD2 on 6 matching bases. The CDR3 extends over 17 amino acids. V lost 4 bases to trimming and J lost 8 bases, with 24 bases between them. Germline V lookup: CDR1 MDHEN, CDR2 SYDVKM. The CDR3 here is CASSSPLSAGRLDEQFF. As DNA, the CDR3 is TGTGCCAGCAGTTCCCCATTGTCAGCGGGCAGGTTGGATGAGCAGTTCTTC.

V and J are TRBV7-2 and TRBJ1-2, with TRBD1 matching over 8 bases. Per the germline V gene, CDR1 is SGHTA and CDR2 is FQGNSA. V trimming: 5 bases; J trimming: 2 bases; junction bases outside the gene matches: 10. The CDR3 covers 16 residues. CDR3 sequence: CASSASGQVANYGYTF. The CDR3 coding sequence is TGTGCCAGCAGCGCCTCGGGACAGGTTGCGAACTATGGCTACACCTTC.

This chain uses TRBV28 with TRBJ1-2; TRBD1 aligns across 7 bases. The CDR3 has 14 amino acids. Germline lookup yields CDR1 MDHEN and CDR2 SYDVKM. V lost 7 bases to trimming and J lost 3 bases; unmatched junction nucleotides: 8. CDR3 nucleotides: TGTGCCAGCACTGACCCACAGGGGTACTATGGCTACACCTTC. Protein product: CASTDPQGYYGYTF.

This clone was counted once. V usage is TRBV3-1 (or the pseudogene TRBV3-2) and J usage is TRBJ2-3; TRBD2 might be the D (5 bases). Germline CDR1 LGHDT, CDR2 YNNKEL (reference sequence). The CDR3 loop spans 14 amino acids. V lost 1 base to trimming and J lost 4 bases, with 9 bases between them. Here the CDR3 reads CASSQVTAADTQYF. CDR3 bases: TGTGCCAGCAGCCAAGTAACAGCGGCAGATACGCAGTATTTT.

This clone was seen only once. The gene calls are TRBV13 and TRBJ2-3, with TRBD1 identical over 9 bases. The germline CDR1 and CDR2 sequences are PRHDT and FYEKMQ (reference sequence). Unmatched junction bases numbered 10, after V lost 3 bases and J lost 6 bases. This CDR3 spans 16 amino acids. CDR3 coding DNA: TGTGCCAGCAGCTTGCCCGCGTACAGGGGGCTCGATACGCAGTATTTT. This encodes CASSLPAYRGLDTQYF.

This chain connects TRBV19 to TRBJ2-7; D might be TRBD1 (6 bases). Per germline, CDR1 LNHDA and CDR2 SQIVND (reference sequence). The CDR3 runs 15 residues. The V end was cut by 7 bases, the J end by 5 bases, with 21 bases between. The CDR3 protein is CASTPTGSFHHEQYF. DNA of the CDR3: TGTGCCAGTACACCCACAGGGTCGTTTCACCACGAGCAGTACTTC.